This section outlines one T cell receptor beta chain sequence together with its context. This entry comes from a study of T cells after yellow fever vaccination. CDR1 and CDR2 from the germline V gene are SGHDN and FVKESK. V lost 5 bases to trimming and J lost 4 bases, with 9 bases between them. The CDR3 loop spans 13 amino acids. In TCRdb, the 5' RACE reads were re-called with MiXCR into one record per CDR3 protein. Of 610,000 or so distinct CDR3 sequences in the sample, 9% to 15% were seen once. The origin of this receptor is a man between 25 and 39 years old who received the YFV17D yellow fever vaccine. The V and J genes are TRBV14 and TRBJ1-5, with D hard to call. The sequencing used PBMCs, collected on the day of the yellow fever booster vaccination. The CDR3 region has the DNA TGTGCCAGCAGCAGGGCCGAAAATCAGCCCCAGCATTTT. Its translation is CASSRAENQPQHF.